A selection of T cell receptor beta chains follows, all from one sample in a study of identical twins. TCRdb re-called the 5' RACE reads through MiXCR, storing one row per CDR3 protein. This table holds 1.5 million to 2 million distinct CDR3 sequences, roughly 35% found once. Sequencing input: cord blood. The source is a newborn girl in good health. Each CDR3 is given with its conserved first and last residue. Fields, in order: clone size, J gene, V gene, D gene, CDR3 DNA, CDR3 protein. D genes are given only for firm matches. The size field is filled for only some rows; it gives once, few, many or a size class.

few TRBJ2-7 TRBV28 TRBD1 TGTGCCAGCAGCCCCGACAGGGAAAAAGAATACGAGCAGTACTTC CASSPDREKEYEQYF
. TRBJ2-7 TRBV5-1 TRBD2 TGCGCCAGCAGCTTGACGGGGACTAGCGGGAGCTCCTACGAGCAGTACTTC CASSLTGTSGSSYEQYF
once TRBJ2-7 TRBV28 . TGTGCCAGCACGACAGTTTCCTACGAGCAGTACTTC CASTTVSYEQYF
. TRBJ2-3 TRBV20-1 . TGCAGTGCTCTGGGACTTAGCACAGATACGCAGTATTTT CSALGLSTDTQYF
. TRBJ2-4 TRBV6-2/TRBV6-3 TRBD1 TGTGCCAGCATGGACAGGAAAGACATTCAGTACTTC CASMDRKDIQYF
few TRBJ2-1 TRBV3-1 . TGTGCCAGCAGCCAAGTTCCATCGCGCAATGAGCAGTTCTTC CASSQVPSRNEQFF
. TRBJ2-1 TRBV28 TRBD1 TGTGCCAGCAGTCAGCCGCGGACAGGGGACAATGAGCAGTTCTTC CASSQPRTGDNEQFF
few TRBJ2-2 TRBV4-2 TRBD2 TGTGCCAGCAGCCAAGATGTGGCTAGCGGGGACACCGGGGAGCTGTTTTTT CASSQDVASGDTGELFF
. TRBJ2-3 TRBV7-2 TRBD2 TGTGCCAGCAGCTTATTTTCGGGGGGGAGGGCAGATACGCAGTATTTT CASSLFSGGRADTQYF
many TRBJ2-3 TRBV20-1 . TGCAGTGCTAGAGATAGCAGGGCAGCAGATACGCAGTATTTT CSARDSRAADTQYF
. TRBJ2-3 TRBV4-2 TRBD2 TGTGCCAGCAGCCAAGATTGGGCGGCGGGGGGATCGGGAGATACGCAGTATTTT CASSQDWAAGGSGDTQYF
. TRBJ2-7 TRBV6-5 . TGTGCCAGCAGTTATTTTGGGTCGGGCCTCTCCTACGAGCAGTACTTC CASSYFGSGLSYEQYF
once TRBJ1-2 TRBV27 . TGTGCCAGCAGTTTAAACGTGGCCTCTAACTATGGCTACACCTTC CASSLNVASNYGYTF
. TRBJ2-7 TRBV7-8 TRBD1 TGTGCCAGCAGCACTGGGACAGATCCCTTCTCCTACGAGCAGTACTTC CASSTGTDPFSYEQYF
many TRBJ2-5 TRBV5-1 . TGCGCCAGCAGCTTGGCTCTTCCGAAAGAGACCCAGTACTTC CASSLALPKETQYF
few TRBJ2-7 TRBV20-1 . TGCAGTGCTGCAGACAGCTACGAGCAGTACTTC CSAADSYEQYF
few TRBJ2-5 TRBV5-1 . TGCGCCAGCAGGATGACCCTCCAAGAGACCCAGTACTTC CASRMTLQETQYF
once TRBJ2-1 TRBV3-1 . TGTGCCAGCAGCGGGAACATGATCAGGGGAATAGAGTTCTTC CASSGNMIRGIEFF
. TRBJ1-1 TRBV7-9 . TGTGCCAGCAGCTTTTTAACGTCCCGTGAAGCTTTCTTT CASSFLTSREAFF
few TRBJ2-7 TRBV29-1 . TGCAGCGCCTCAAACGGGGGCAGCTACAATGAGCAGTACTTC CSASNGGSYNEQYF
few TRBJ2-7 TRBV5-6 . TGTGCCAGCAGCTTGCGGGGACGACGGACAACCGAGCAGTACTTC CASSLRGRRTTEQYF
. TRBJ2-1 TRBV29-1 TRBD2 TGCAGCGTTGCACACATCAAAAGGACTAGCGGGGGACCACAGTTCTTC CSVAHIKRTSGGPQFF
many TRBJ2-5 TRBV29-1 . TGCAGCGTTACACAAGAGACCCAGTACTTC CSVTQETQYF
. TRBJ2-3 TRBV20-1 TRBD2 TGCAGTGCTACGAAGGCGGGGGGTGGACTGGAGGATACGCAGTATTTT CSATKAGGGLEDTQYF
few TRBJ2-1 TRBV5-1 TRBD1 TGCGCCAGCAGCCGACCGGGACAGGGGGCCGACTACAATGAGCAGTTCTTC CASSRPGQGADYNEQFF
few TRBJ2-3 TRBV7-8 TRBD2 TGTGCCAGCATCTCAGGACTAGCGGGGGGCCCTCTCGTCCCAGATACGCAGTATTTT CASISGLAGGPLVPDTQYF
few TRBJ2-5 TRBV2 TRBD1 TGTGCCAGCAGACCTGGGACAGGGGGGACAAAAGAGACCCAGTACTTC CASRPGTGGTKETQYF